Following are 5 T cell receptor beta chains from one sample sequenced in a study of blood T cell repertoires in COVID-19. The protocol was immunoSEQ multiplex PCR, while the TCRdb copy is restricted to in-frame clones and leaves out a portion. The sample has 100,000 or so clones; approximately 72% are singletons. The specimen sequenced was peripheral blood. These receptors were obtained from a woman aged 70-85 years with acute or convalescent COVID-19.

J is TRBJ1-1 and V is TRBV13; a weak D match, TRBD1 (5 bases). V was trimmed by 0 bases and J by 4 bases, leaving 18 bases between them. CDR1 is PRHDT and CDR2 is FYEKMQ in the germline V gene (reference sequence). The CDR3 length is 17 residues. The CDR3 DNA reads as TGTGCCAGCAGCTTAGGTGCCAGGGCCCTATCTGTCACTGAAGCTTTCTTT. The encoded protein is CASSLGARALSVTEAFF.

The chain recombines TRBV14 with TRBJ1-3; no reliable D call. The V end lost 0 bases, the J end lost 2 bases, and 11 bases lay between the germline ends. The CDR3 is made up of 16 amino acids. The germline CDR1 and CDR2 sequences are SGHDN and FVKESK. CDR3: CASSQESRRTGNTIYF. CDR3 coding DNA: TGTGCCAGCAGCCAAGAGTCAAGGAGGACTGGAAACACCATATATTTT.

This sequence joins TRBV5-4 and TRBJ2-7; 9 positions agree with TRBD2. Germline CDR1 is SGHNT and CDR2 is YYREEE (reference sequence). The CDR3 has 16 amino acids. V gave up 3 bases and J gave up 0 bases; unmatched junction bases: 7. For the CDR3, the DNA is TGTGCCAGCAGCTCGAGACTAGCGGACTTCTCCTACGAGCAGTACTTC. Protein: CASSSRLADFSYEQYF.

CDR3 amino acids: CASSAGYLNTEAFF. In DNA form, the CDR3 reads TGTGCCAGCAGCGCGGGATATTTAAACACTGAAGCTTTCTTT. The chain is built from TRBV9 and TRBJ1-1; D gene ambiguous. Germline V CDR1 and CDR2: SGDLS, YYNGEE. V lost 3 bases and J 2 bases, leaving 11 bases between the germline ends. This CDR3 spans 14 amino acids. The full variable domain, its missing parts supplied by reference TRBV9 and TRBJ1-1, is DSGVTQTPKHLITATGQRVTLRCSPRSGDLSVYWYQQSLDQGLQFLIQYYNGEERAKGNILERFSAQQFPDLHSELNLSSLELGDSALYFCASSAGYLNTEAFFGQGTRLTVV.

This clone was detected a few times. This chain uses TRBV2 with TRBJ2-5; 7 bases agree with TRBD2. The J segment lost 0 bases and the V segment lost 5 bases, leaving 9 bases of the junction unmatched. The germline V gene has CDR1 SNHLY and CDR2 FYNNEI. This CDR3 comprises 16 residues. This chain's CDR3 is CASSKSPSGHQETQYF. DNA for the CDR3: TGTGCCAGCAGTAAATCCCCTAGCGGACACCAAGAGACCCAGTACTTC.